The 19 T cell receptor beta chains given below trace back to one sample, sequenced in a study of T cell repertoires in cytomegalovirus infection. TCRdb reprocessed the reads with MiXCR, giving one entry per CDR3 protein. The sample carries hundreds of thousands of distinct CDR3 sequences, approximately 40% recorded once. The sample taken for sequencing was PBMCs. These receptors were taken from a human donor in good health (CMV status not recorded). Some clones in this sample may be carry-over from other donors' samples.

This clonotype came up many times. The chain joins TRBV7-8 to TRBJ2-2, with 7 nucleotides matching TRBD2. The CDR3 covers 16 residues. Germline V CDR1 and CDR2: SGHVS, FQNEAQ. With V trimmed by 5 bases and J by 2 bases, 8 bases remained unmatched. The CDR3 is CASSPRAGANTGELFF. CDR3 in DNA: TGTGCCAGCAGCCCTCGGGCGGGAGCAAACACCGGGGAGCTGTTTTTT. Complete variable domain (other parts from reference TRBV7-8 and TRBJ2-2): GAGVSQSPRYKVAKRGQDVALRCDPISGHVSLFWYQQALGQGPEFLTYFQNEAQLDKSGLPSDRFFAERPEGSVSTLKIQRTQQEDSAVYLCASSPRAGANTGELFFGEGSRLTVL.

The CDR3, as DNA: TGTGCCAGCCGTTTTACGGACAATGAGCAGTTCTTC. The encoded protein is CASRFTDNEQFF. V is TRBV7-2 and J is TRBJ2-1; no firm D call. Trimming removed 8 bases at V and 5 bases at J, with 10 bases between. The germline gives CDR1 SGHTA, CDR2 FQGNSA. CDR3 length: 12 amino acids.

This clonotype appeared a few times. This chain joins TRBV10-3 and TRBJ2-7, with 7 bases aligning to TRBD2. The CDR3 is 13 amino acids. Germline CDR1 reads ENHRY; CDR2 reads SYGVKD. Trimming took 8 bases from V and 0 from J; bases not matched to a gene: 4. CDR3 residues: CAIGGGSSYEQYF. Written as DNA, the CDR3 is TGTGCCATCGGGGGGGGAAGCTCCTACGAGCAGTACTTC.

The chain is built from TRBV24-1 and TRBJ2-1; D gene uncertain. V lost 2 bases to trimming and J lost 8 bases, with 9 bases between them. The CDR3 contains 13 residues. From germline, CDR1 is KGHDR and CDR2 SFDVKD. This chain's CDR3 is CATSDWASHEQFF. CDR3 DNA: TGTGCCACCAGTGATTGGGCATCGCATGAGCAGTTCTTC.

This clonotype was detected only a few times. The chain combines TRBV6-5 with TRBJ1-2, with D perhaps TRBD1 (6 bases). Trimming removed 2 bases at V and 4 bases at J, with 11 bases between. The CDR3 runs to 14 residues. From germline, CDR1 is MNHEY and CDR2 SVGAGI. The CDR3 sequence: CASSYRKTGYGYTF. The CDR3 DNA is TGTGCCAGCAGTTACCGGAAGACAGGCTATGGCTACACCTTC.

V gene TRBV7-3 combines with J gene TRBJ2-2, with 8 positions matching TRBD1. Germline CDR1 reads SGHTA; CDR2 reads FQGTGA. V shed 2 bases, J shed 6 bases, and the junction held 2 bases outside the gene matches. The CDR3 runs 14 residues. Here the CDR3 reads CASSLRTGPGELFF. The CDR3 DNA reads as TGTGCCAGCAGCTTACGGACAGGGCCCGGGGAGCTGTTTTTT. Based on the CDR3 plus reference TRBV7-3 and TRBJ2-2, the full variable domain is GAGVSQTPSNKVTEKGKYVELRCDPISGHTALYWYRQSLGQGPEFLIYFQGTGAADDSGLPNDRFFAVRPEGSVSTLKIQRTERGDSAVYLCASSLRTGPGELFFGEGSRLTVL.

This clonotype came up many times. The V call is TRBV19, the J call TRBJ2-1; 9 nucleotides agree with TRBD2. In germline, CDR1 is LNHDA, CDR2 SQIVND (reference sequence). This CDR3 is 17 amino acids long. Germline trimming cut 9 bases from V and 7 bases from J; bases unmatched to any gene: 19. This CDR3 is CASSPGLGSGGLNEQFF. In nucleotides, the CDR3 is TGTGCCAGCAGTCCAGGTTTGGGTAGCGGGGGCTTAAATGAGCAGTTCTTC.

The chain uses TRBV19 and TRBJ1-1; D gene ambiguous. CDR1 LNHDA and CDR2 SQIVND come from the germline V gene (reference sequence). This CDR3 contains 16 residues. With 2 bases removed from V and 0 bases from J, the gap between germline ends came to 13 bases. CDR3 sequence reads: CASSIWGRRMNTEAFF. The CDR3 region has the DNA TGTGCCAGTAGTATATGGGGTCGGCGGATGAACACTGAAGCTTTCTTT.

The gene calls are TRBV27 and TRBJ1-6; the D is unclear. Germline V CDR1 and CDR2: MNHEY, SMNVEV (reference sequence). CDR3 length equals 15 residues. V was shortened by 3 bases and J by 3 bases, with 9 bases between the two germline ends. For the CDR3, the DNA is TGTGCCAGCAGTTTTGAGAGAAACTATAATTCACCCCTCCACTTT. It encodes CASSFERNYNSPLHF.

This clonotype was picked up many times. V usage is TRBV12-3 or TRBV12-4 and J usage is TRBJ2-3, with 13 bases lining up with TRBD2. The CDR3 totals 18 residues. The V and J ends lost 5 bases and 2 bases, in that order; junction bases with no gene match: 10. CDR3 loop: CASSGYVGTSGITDTQYF. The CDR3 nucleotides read TGTGCCAGCAGTGGCTACGTGGGGACTAGCGGGATCACAGATACGCAGTATTTT.

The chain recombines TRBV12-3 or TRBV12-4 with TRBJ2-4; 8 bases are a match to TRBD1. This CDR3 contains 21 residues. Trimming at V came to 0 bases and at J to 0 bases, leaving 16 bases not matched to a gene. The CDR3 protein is CASSLALGTGPNRLAKNIQYF. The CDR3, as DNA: TGTGCCAGCAGTTTAGCGTTGGGGACAGGCCCTAACCGTCTAGCCAAAAACATTCAGTACTTC.

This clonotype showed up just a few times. The CDR3 DNA is TGTGCCAGCAGTTCCTGGGACAGGGTAAATGAGCAGTTCTTC. This translates into CASSSWDRVNEQFF. The chain carries TRBV28 and TRBJ2-1; 9 nucleotides agree with TRBD1. With V trimmed by 4 bases and J by 7 bases, 5 bases remained unmatched. The CDR3 runs 14 residues. The V gene's germline CDR1 is MDHEN and CDR2 SYDVKM.

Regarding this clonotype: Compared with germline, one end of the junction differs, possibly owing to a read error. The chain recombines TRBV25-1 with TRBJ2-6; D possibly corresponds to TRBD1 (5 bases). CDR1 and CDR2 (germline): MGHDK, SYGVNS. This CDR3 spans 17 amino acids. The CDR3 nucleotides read TGTACCAGCGCCGACGGCCAGGGCCTCTCTGGGGCCAACGTCCTGACTTTC. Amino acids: CTSADGQGLSGANVLTF. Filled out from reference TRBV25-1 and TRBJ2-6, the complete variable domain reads EADIYQTPRYLVIGTGKKITLECSQTMGHDKMYWYQQDPGMELHLIHYSYGVNSTEKGDLSSESTVSRIRTEHFPLTLESARPSHTSQYLCTSADGQGLSGANVLTFGAGSRLTVL.

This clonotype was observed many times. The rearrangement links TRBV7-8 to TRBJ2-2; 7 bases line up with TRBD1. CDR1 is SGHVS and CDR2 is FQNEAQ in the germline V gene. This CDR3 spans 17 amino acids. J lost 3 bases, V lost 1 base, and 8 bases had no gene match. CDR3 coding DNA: TGTGCCAGCAGCTTAGGCCCGGCAGGGGGTCACACCGGGGAGCTGTTTTTT. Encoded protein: CASSLGPAGGHTGELFF.

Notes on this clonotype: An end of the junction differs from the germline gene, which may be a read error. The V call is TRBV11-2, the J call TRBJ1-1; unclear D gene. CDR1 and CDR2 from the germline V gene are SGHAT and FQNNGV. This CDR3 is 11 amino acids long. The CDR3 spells CASSLGAEAYF. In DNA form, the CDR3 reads TGTGCCAGCAGCTTAGGCGCTGAAGCTTACTTT.

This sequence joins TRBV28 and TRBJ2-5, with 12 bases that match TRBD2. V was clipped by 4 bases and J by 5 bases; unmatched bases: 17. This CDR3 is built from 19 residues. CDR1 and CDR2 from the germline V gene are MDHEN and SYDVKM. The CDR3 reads CASSSYPRASGGARETQYF. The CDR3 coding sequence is TGTGCCAGCAGTTCATACCCGAGGGCTAGCGGGGGGGCAAGGGAGACCCAGTACTTC.

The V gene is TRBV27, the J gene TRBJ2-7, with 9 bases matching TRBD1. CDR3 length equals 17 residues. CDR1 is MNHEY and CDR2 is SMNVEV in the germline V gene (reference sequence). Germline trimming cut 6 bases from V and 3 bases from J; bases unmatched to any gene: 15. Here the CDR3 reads CASSSYGAGTGIYEQYF. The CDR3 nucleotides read TGTGCCAGCAGCTCGTATGGGGCCGGGACAGGGATCTACGAGCAGTACTTC.

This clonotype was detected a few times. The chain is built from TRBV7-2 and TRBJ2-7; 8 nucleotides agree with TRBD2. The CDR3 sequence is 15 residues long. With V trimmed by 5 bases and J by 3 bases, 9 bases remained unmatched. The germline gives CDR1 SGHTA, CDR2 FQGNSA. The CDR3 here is CASSLGGVRVYEQYF. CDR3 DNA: TGTGCCAGCAGCCTCGGGGGGGTCAGGGTCTACGAGCAGTACTTC.

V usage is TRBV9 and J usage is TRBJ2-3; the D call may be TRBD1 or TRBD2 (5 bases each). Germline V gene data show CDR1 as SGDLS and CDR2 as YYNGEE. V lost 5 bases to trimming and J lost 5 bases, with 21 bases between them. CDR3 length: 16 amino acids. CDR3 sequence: CASSRNSGTNEDTQYF. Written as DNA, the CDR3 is TGTGCCAGCAGTCGTAATTCCGGGACCAACGAAGATACGCAGTATTTT.